This T cell receptor beta chain was profiled in a study of shared clonotypes between healthy human individuals. Template amounts of 300 to 350 ng DNA, around 31,000 T cell genomes, were employed in unsorted PBMC replicate PCRs. The table came from immunoSEQ multiplex PCR; TCRdb's copy has only in-frame clones and leaves some out. The data hold about 490,000 clones, with approximately 84% observed a single time. The germline V gene encodes CDR1 MDHEN and CDR2 SYDVKM. CDR3 size: 16 residues. After removal of 5 bases from V and 2 bases from J, the junction contained 6 bases not matched to a gene. This receptor was taken from a woman in her thirties or forties in good health. Some clones in this sample may be carry-over from other donors' samples. The rearrangement links TRBV28 to TRBJ1-2; 12 nucleotides line up with TRBD1. Sequenced: PBMCs. This CDR3 reads CASSRDRGLVNYGYTF. DNA of the CDR3: TGTGCCAGCAGTAGGGACAGGGGGCTCGTCAACTATGGCTACACCTTC.